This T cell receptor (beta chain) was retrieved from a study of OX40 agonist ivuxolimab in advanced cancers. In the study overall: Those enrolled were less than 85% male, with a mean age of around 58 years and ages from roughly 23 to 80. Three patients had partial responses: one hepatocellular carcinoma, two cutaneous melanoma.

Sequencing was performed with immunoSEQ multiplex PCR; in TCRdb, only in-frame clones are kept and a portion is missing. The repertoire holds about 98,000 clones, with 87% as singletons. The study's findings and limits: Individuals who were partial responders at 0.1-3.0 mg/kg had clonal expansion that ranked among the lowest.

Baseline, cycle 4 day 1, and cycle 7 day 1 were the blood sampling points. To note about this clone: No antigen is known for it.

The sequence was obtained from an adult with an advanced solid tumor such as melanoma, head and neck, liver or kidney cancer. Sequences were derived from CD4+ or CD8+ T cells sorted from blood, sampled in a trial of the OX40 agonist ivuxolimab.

The CDR3 sequence: CASSERRIGVYNEQFF. The CDR3 bases are TGTGCCAGCAGTGAAAGAAGAATCGGCGTATACAATGAGCAGTTCTTC. The chain has TRBV6-1 and TRBJ2-1; D ambiguous. Between the trimmed V and J ends, which lost 2 bases and 4 bases, there was a span of 15 bases. Per germline, CDR1 MNHNS and CDR2 SASEGT. There are 16 residues in the CDR3.